This TCR beta chain was identified in a study of identical twins. General observations from the study: For cord blood, abundant beta clonotypes had fewer insertions, unlike memory repertoires, which showed none.

Concerning this clonotype: Its target is not known.

Through template switching, a universal primer site was introduced, and the cDNA contained unique molecular identifiers. TCRdb re-called the 5' RACE reads through MiXCR, storing one row per CDR3 protein. Altogether about 460,000 distinct CDR3 sequences are present, over 12% being singletons, with the ten largest covering roughly 0.5%. Trimming stripped 6 bases from V and 2 bases from J, with 14 bases between. There are 14 residues in the CDR3. In germline, CDR1 is ENHRY, CDR2 SYGVKD. A further study also used this sample, focusing on yellow fever vaccine responses in identical twins.

This sequence joins TRBV10-3 and TRBJ2-7, with D unclear. The receptor was isolated from a woman aged 18-35 years in good health. Input material: CD4+ T cells sorted from blood. CDR3 DNA sequence: TGTGCCATCAGGCTTGGTGTCAGCGCCTACGAGCAGTACTTC. Translated: CAIRLGVSAYEQYF.